The clone carrying this T cell receptor beta chain was observed a single time. The CDR3 sequence is 17 residues long. CDR1 and CDR2 from the germline V gene are MDHEN and SYDVKM. The junction had 18 bases not matched to a gene; V was cut back by 9 bases and J by 4 bases. Data came from immunoSEQ multiplex PCR; TCRdb stores just in-frame clones and leaves some out. The sample records around 450,000 clones, 89% being singletons. This sample is drawn from a study of Ad26.COV2.S vaccination and SARS-CoV-2 variants. Described treatment: about 20 received Ad26.COV2.S at low or high dose, single or two shots; several received placebo; per-sample allocation not given. Day 63 following the first vaccine or placebo injection was when the samples were taken.

The J gene is TRBJ1-5, the V gene TRBV28; the match to TRBD1 covers 7 bases. This TCR was sampled from a person aged 18-65 years who received the Ad26.COV2.S COVID-19 vaccine or a placebo. The material sequenced was peripheral blood, taken in a trial of Ad26.COV2.S vaccine versus placebo. The CDR3 nucleotides are TGTGCCAGTATTAGAGCGCGACAGGGCTGGGGGAATCAGCCCCAGCATTTT. Translated, it gives CASIRARQGWGNQPQHF.